The 19 T cell receptor beta chains given below trace back to one sample, sequenced in a study of stem cell transplantation in POMP-related autoinflammatory disease (dated by TCRdb to about 2021). Receptor libraries were prepared by the immunoSEQ multiplex PCR assay. Sourced from immuneACCESS, this table was stored by TCRdb with only in-frame sequences that have V and J called. A share of the clones is absent; for the studies checked, an unresolved V gene accounts for under half, and the remainder has no known explanation. The sample records some 33,000 clones, around 90% of which are singletons. The ten largest make up approximately 0.71% of the sample. This sample's time point label indicates: before hematopoietic stem cell transplant. The material was CD4+ T cells from PBMCs, obtained before stem cell transplantation. The receptors originated from a human donor with POMP-related autoinflammation and immune dysregulation (PRAID).

The V gene is TRBV28, the J gene TRBJ1-2, with 7 positions matching TRBD1. The germline V gene encodes CDR1 MDHEN and CDR2 SYDVKM. V dropped 6 bases and J dropped 3; count of bases not matched to a gene: 7. The CDR3 totals 14 residues. CDR3 nucleotide sequence: TGTGCCAGCAGACGACAGGGTGGGGACTATGGCTACACCTTC. Protein: CASRRQGGDYGYTF.

A few counts support this clone. The chain uses TRBV19 and TRBJ1-5, with 11 bases fitting TRBD1. This CDR3 region has 14 residues. Per the germline V gene, CDR1 is LNHDA and CDR2 is SQIVND (reference sequence). V shed 8 bases, J shed 6 bases, and the junction held 6 bases outside the gene matches. The DNA of the CDR3 is TGTGCCAGTTATACCGGGACAGGGGGTCAGCCCCAGCATTTT. Translation gives CASYTGTGGQPQHF.

This clone was picked up a small number of times. J is TRBJ1-6 and V is TRBV6-5, with no clear D. V was clipped by 6 bases and J by 10 bases, with 16 bases between them. CDR1 is MNHEY, CDR2 SVGAGI, per germline. The length of the CDR3 is 14 residues. In DNA, the CDR3 is TGTGCCAGCAGAGCCGGAGGTAAAGGGTCACCCCTCCACTTT. Translated, it gives CASRAGGKGSPLHF.

V and J are TRBV30 and TRBJ1-2; TRBD1 agrees at 7 bases. The V segment lost 5 bases and the J segment 0 bases; nucleotides outside the gene matches: 6. This CDR3 spans 14 amino acids. Germline V gene data show CDR1 as GTSNPN and CDR2 as SVGIG (reference sequence). CDR3 sequence (DNA): TGTGCCTGGCGACGCCAGGGGGCTAACTATGGCTACACCTTC. Its translation: CAWRRQGANYGYTF. The full variable domain, completed using reference TRBV30 and TRBJ1-2, is SQTIHQWPATLVQPVGSPLSLECTVEGTSNPNLYWYRQAAGRGLQLLFYSVGIGQISSEVPQNLSASRPQDRQFILSSKKLLLSDSGFYLCAWRRQGANYGYTFGSGTRLTVV.

This rearrangement joins TRBV5-1 to TRBJ1-6; D not certain. This CDR3 has 18 amino acids. Trimming left V 0 bases short and J 0 bases short, with 13 bases between. Germline V gives CDR1 SGHRS, CDR2 YFSETQ. In DNA, the CDR3 is TGCGCCAGCAGCTTGGTAGGTGGACGGAGCTCCTATAATTCACCCCTCCACTTT. Amino acid sequence: CASSLVGGRSSYNSPLHF.

The V and J genes are TRBV10-3 and TRBJ1-1, with 7 bases fitting TRBD1. CDR3 length: 18 amino acids. CDR1 is ENHRY, CDR2 SYGVKD, per germline. V was clipped by 6 bases and J by 0 bases; unmatched bases: 16. DNA for the CDR3: TGTGCCATCAGACCCCACCCGAGGGGGCAATCCATGAACACTGAAGCTTTCTTT. It specifies CAIRPHPRGQSMNTEAFF.

The CDR3 DNA follows: TGTGCCAGCAGCCCGATTACCAGGGATCAGCCCCAGCATTTT. Translating gives CASSPITRDQPQHF. This sequence joins TRBV5-5 and TRBJ1-5, with a weak D call TRBD1 (5 bases). V shed 4 bases and J shed 5 bases, with 13 bases lying between them. Per the germline V gene, CDR1 is SGHKS and CDR2 is YYEKEE (reference sequence). The CDR3 sequence is 14 residues long.

This sequence joins TRBV7-3 and TRBJ2-1; 9 bases agree with TRBD2. V trimming: 5 bases; J trimming: 2 bases; junction bases outside the gene matches: 7. CDR3 size: 16 residues. Germline CDR1 SGHTA, CDR2 FQGTGA. The CDR3 protein is CASSPQGGRAYNEQFF. The CDR3 nucleotides are TGTGCCAGCAGCCCACAAGGCGGGAGGGCCTACAATGAGCAGTTCTTC.

The chain carries TRBV9 and TRBJ2-3; 13 bases are a match to TRBD2. The V gene end was trimmed by 4 bases and the J gene end by 4 bases; junction bases not matched to a gene: 15. The germline CDR1 and CDR2 sequences are SGDLS and YYNGEE. The CDR3 runs to 19 residues. In nucleotides, the CDR3 is TGTGCCAGCAGCCTCCCACTAGCGGGAGGGAAGGGGAGTGCAGATACGCAGTATTTT. This sequence encodes CASSLPLAGGKGSADTQYF.

The gene calls are TRBV18 and TRBJ1-2; the match to TRBD1 covers 8 bases. Looked up from germline, CDR1 is KGHSH and CDR2 is LQKENI. CDR3 length: 15 residues. J was trimmed by 1 base and V by 3 bases; bases with no gene match: 4. CDR3 loop: CASSPPGGDNYGYTF. DNA for the CDR3: TGTGCCAGCTCACCCCCAGGGGGCGATAACTATGGCTACACCTTC. Using reference TRBV18 and TRBJ1-2 for the parts outside the CDR3, the full variable domain is NAGVMQNPRHLVRRRGQEARLRCSPMKGHSHVYWYRQLPEEGLKFMVYLQKENIIDESGMPKERFSAEFPKEGPSILRIQQVVRGDSAAYFCASSPPGGDNYGYTFGSGTRLTVV.

The chain joins TRBV5-1 to TRBJ1-1, with D perhaps TRBD1 (5 bases). The CDR3 is 13 residues long. Germline-derived CDR1 and CDR2 are SGHRS and YFSETQ. Trimming took 4 bases from V and 4 from J, leaving 11 bases between them. Here the CDR3 reads CASSPRTSTEAFF. CDR3 nucleotides: TGCGCCAGCAGCCCCCGGACATCCACTGAAGCTTTCTTT.

The chain has TRBV7-8 and TRBJ2-3; the D is unclear. V gave up 1 base and J gave up 3 bases, with 5 bases separating them. This CDR3 comprises 13 residues. The germline V gene encodes CDR1 SGHVS and CDR2 FQNEAQ. The CDR3 region has the DNA TGTGCCAGCAGCTTAGATAGAACAGATACGCAGTATTTT. Its translation: CASSLDRTDTQYF.

The V gene is TRBV5-1, the J gene TRBJ1-2; a weak D match, TRBD1 (6 bases). Looked up from germline, CDR1 is SGHRS and CDR2 is YFSETQ. There are 15 residues in the CDR3. The ends were cut back, 0 bases at V and 4 bases at J, with 13 bases in the middle. The CDR3 DNA sequence: TGCGCCAGCAGCTTGGAGGGGGGGCGCGTCTATGGCTACACCTTC. Translated, it gives CASSLEGGRVYGYTF.

This chain links TRBV5-6 with TRBJ2-7, with a weak D call TRBD1 (6 bases). Germline CDR1 and CDR2: SGHDT and YYEEEE. This CDR3 spans 13 amino acids. Trimming stripped 1 base from V and 2 bases from J, with 7 bases between. The CDR3 region has the DNA TGTGCCAGCAGCTTGACAGGGCCCTACGAGCAGTACTTC. It encodes CASSLTGPYEQYF.

V and J are TRBV28 and TRBJ2-3; D is possibly TRBD2 (5 bases). This CDR3 is 16 amino acids long. Germline V gives CDR1 MDHEN, CDR2 SYDVKM. The ends were cut back, 5 bases at V and 2 bases at J, with 17 bases in the middle. The DNA for the CDR3 is TGTGCCAGCAGTCCCCCCGATAGCGCGCCCACAGATACGCAGTATTTT. This translates into CASSPPDSAPTDTQYF.

The chain combines TRBV23-1 with TRBJ1-1, with D tentatively TRBD1 (6 bases). TRBV23-1 is placed among ORFs of uncertain function. Between the trimmed V and J ends, which lost 1 base and 0 bases, there was a span of 27 bases. The CDR3 runs 21 residues. This chain's CDR3 is CASSQFWTARANKKMNTEAFF. CDR3 DNA: TGCGCCAGCAGTCAATTTTGGACAGCAAGAGCCAACAAAAAGATGAACACTGAAGCTTTCTTT.

The rearrangement uses TRBV20-1 and TRBJ1-2; D is unresolved. The CDR3 is 11 residues long. Looked up from germline, CDR1 is DFQATT and CDR2 is SNEGSKA (reference sequence). The V end was cut by 3 bases, the J end by 2 bases, with 4 bases between. In DNA form, the CDR3 reads TGCAGTGCTAGTTACAACTATGGCTACACCTTC. Encoded protein: CSASYNYGYTF.

The chain has TRBV2 and TRBJ1-2, with 12 bases matching TRBD1. This CDR3 has 14 residues. Germline CDR1 reads SNHLY; CDR2 reads FYNNEI. Losses at the gene ends were 7 bases for V and 8 bases for J; bases not matched to a gene: 8. The CDR3 reads CASMRDRGRKGYTF. CDR3 nucleotide sequence: TGTGCCAGCATGCGGGACAGGGGGCGGAAGGGCTACACCTTC.

This chain uses TRBV5-8 with TRBJ1-1; no firm D call. The CDR3 length is 13 residues. V lost 0 bases to trimming and J lost 4 bases, with 7 bases between them. Per germline, CDR1 SGHTS and CDR2 YDEGEE. The CDR3 is CASSLEGATEAFF. CDR3 sequence (DNA): TGTGCCAGCAGCTTGGAGGGCGCCACTGAAGCTTTCTTT.